This T cell receptor (beta chain) was identified during a study of T cells in Graves' hyperthyroidism and ophthalmopathy. Study at large: Peripheral blood was secured at the point of initial diagnosis, before any treatment.

Amplification of TCR beta CDR3 regions was performed using RNA transcripts as template. The HTBI set primed first-round TCR CDR3 RT-PCR. TCRdb called the multiplex PCR reads again in MiXCR, with one record for every CDR3 protein. The profile shows hundreds of thousands of distinct CDR3 sequences, 14% to 15% of them singletons. In this sample, this clonotype turned up many times. The specimen sequenced was blood. The sequence derives from a woman between 35 and 50 years old with Graves' ophthalmopathy.

The CDR3 DNA is TGCAGTGCTGGACCAAGCTCCTACGAGCAGTACTTC. Amino acid sequence: CSAGPSSYEQYF. V and J are TRBV20-1 and TRBJ2-7; D is unclear. Germline CDR1 reads DFQATT; CDR2 reads SNEGSKA (reference sequence). The CDR3 is 12 residues long. Deletions cut 5 bases from V and 0 bases from J, with 8 bases between.